The present entry profiles one T cell receptor (beta chain) with its context. Its cognate antigen is unknown. Using immunoSEQ multiplex PCR, the repertoire was profiled, and TCRdb retains in-frame clones only, with some absent. The sample shows more than 85,000 clones, about 94% of them seen only once. The sample originates from a study of graft-versus-host responses after intestinal transplantation. For the study at large: The study gave all recipients anti-thymocyte globulin induction, then tacrolimus and steroids for two to three years.

CDR1 and CDR2 from the germline V gene are MGHRA and YSYEKL. V lost 4 bases, J lost 5 bases, and 7 bases stayed unmatched. The CDR3 has 15 residues. Whole-study findings and limits: Peak circulating GvH clone levels tracked with early post-transplant HvG declines. High graft-versus-host to host-versus-graft clonal ratios were seen in allografts of patients with graft-donor T cell macrochimerism.

The chain uses TRBV4-1 and TRBJ2-3, with 9 bases identical to TRBD2. This receptor was obtained from a human donor who received an intestinal transplant. Sequenced here: unstimulated CD8+ T cells sorted from spleen or lymph node cells, sampled before intestinal transplant. Here the CDR3 DNA reads TGCGCCAGCAGCCGCCAGCGGGAGGAGGTAGATACGCAGTATTTT. Translation gives CASSRQREEVDTQYF.